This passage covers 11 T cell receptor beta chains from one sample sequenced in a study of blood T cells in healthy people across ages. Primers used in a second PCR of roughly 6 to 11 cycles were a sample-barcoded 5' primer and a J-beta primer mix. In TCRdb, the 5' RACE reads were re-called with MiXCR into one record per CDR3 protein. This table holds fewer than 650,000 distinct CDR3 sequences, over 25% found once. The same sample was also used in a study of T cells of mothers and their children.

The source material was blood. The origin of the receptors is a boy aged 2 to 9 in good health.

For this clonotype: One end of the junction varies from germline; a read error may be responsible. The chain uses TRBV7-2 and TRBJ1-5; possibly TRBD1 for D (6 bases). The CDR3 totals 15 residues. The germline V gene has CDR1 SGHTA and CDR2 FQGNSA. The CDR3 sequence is CASSIQGPGNHPQHF. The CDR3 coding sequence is TGTGCCAGCAGTATACAGGGTCCTGGCAATCATCCCCAGCATTTT.

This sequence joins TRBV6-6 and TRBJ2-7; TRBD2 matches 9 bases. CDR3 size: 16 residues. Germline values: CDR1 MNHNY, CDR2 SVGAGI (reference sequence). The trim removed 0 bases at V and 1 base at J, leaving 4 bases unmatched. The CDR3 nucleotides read TGTGCCAGCAGTTACTCTGCGGGAGGGCCATCCTACGAGCAGTACTTC. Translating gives CASSYSAGGPSYEQYF.

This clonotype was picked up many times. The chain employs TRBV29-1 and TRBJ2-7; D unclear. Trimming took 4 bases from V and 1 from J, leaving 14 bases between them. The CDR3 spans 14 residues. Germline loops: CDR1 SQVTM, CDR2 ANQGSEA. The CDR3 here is CSVGQAVSSYEQYF. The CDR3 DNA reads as TGCAGCGTTGGCCAGGCCGTATCTTCCTACGAGCAGTACTTC.

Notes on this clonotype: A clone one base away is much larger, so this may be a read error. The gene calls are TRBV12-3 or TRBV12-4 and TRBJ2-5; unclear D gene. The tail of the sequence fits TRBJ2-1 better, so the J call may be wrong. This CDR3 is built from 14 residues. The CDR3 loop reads CASSFGDSHNEQFF. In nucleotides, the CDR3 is TGTGCCAGCAGTTTCGGAGACTCCCACAATGAGCAGTTCTTC.

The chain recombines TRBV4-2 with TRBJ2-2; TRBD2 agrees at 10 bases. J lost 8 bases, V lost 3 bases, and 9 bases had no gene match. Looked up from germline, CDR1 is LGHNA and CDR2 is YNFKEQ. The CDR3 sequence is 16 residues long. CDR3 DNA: TGTGCCAGCAGCCAGGGGACTAGCGAGGCGTGGGGGGAGCTGTTTTTT. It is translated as CASSQGTSEAWGELFF.

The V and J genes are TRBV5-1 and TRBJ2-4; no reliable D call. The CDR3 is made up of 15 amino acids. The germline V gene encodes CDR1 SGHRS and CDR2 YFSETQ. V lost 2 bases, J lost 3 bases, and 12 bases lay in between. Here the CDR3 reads CASSFGYLGKNIQYF. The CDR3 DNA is TGCGCCAGCAGCTTCGGCTACCTGGGCAAAAACATTCAGTACTTC.

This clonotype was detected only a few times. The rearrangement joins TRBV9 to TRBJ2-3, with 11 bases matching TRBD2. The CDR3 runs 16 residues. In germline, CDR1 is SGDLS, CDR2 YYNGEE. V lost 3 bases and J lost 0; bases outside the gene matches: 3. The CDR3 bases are TGTGCCAGCAGCGGACTAGCGGGGCTCAGCACAGATACGCAGTATTTT. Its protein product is CASSGLAGLSTDTQYF.

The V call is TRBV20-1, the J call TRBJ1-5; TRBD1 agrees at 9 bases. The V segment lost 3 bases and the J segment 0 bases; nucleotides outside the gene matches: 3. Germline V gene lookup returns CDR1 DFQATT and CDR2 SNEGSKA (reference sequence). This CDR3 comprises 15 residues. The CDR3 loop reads CSASGDRDSNQPQHF. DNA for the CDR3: TGCAGTGCTAGTGGGGACAGGGATAGCAATCAGCCCCAGCATTTT.

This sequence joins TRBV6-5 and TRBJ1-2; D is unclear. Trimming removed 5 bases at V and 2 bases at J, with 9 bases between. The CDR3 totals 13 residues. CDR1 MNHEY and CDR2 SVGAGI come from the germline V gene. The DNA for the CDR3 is TGTGCCAGCAGTCCCTTCAAGAACTATGGCTACACCTTC. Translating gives CASSPFKNYGYTF.

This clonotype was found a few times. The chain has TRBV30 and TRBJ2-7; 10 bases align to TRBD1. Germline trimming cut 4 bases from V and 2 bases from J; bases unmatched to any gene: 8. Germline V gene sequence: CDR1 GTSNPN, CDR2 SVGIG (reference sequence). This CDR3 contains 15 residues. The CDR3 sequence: CAWNPDRGRAYEQYF. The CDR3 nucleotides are TGTGCCTGGAACCCTGACAGGGGGCGAGCCTACGAGCAGTACTTC.

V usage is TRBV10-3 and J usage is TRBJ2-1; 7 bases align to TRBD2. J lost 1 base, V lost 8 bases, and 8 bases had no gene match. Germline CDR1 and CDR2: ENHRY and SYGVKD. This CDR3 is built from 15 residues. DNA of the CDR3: TGTGCCATCGGGTGGGGCGGGAGTTCCTACAATGAGCAGTTCTTC. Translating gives CAIGWGGSSYNEQFF.